The 18 T cell receptor beta chains reported below all come from one sample, sequenced in a study of T-cell reconstitution after alpha-beta-depleted transplantation in children. Unique molecular identifiers tagged the TCRbeta library. TCRdb itself ran the PCR reads through MiXCR, one entry per CDR3 protein. The sample carries 600,000 to 700,000 distinct CDR3 sequences, less than 15% recorded once. The material was PBMCs, obtained before TCRalphabeta/CD19-depleted stem cell transplant. All receptors come from a girl aged 2-10 years with congenital amegakaryocytic thrombocytopenia, due to receive a stem cell transplant.

This clonotype has only one observation. The rearrangement uses TRBV7-6 and TRBJ2-1; TRBD2 matches 8 bases. The CDR3 contains 18 residues. V dropped 4 bases and J dropped 2; count of bases not matched to a gene: 13. Germline V gene sequence: CDR1 SGHVS, CDR2 FNYEAQ. The CDR3 coding sequence is TGTGCCAGCAGCTACGCTAGCGGGTCGGGGGTTGCCTACAATGAGCAGTTCTTC. This codes for CASSYASGSGVAYNEQFF.

This clonotype appeared many times. Compared with germline, one end of the junction differs, possibly owing to a read error. The chain employs TRBV5-1 and TRBJ2-7; D possibly corresponds to TRBD2 (5 bases). Germline CDR1 SGHRS, CDR2 YFSETQ. The CDR3 has 12 residues. CDR3 in DNA: TGTGCCAGCCGACGGGGCTCCTACGAGCAGTACTTC. This encodes CASRRGSYEQYF.

V gene TRBV12-3 or TRBV12-4 combines with J gene TRBJ1-5, with 7 bases fitting TRBD1. CDR3 length equals 17 residues. The J segment lost 0 bases and the V segment lost 7 bases, leaving 12 bases of the junction unmatched. The CDR3 DNA follows: TGTGCCAGCACTAAGGGACAGCGAGAGTATAGCAATCAGCCCCAGCATTTT. Its protein is CASTKGQREYSNQPQHF.

This clonotype was detected ten times or more. V usage is TRBV29-1 and J usage is TRBJ1-1; 7 nucleotides match TRBD1. The CDR3 is made up of 15 amino acids. V gave up 3 bases and J gave up 1 base; unmatched junction bases: 8. Germline V CDR1 and CDR2: SQVTM, ANQGSEA. CDR3 amino acids: CSVDIHGDRNTEAFF. The CDR3 DNA reads as TGCAGCGTTGATATCCACGGGGACAGGAACACTGAAGCTTTCTTT.

Ten or more counts support this clonotype. V usage is TRBV20-1 and J usage is TRBJ2-1; TRBD2 matches 7 bases. V dropped 5 bases and J dropped 1; count of bases not matched to a gene: 5. Germline CDR1 and CDR2: DFQATT and SNEGSKA (reference sequence). The CDR3 sequence is 14 residues long. The CDR3 DNA sequence: TGCAGTGCTGGCGGGAGTAATTCCTACAATGAGCAGTTCTTC. It codes for CSAGGSNSYNEQFF.

The CDR3 nucleotides read TGCGCCACTCGTCGGGGACAGGGGACGGCCGGGGAGCTGTTTTTT. It specifies CATRRGQGTAGELFF. The chain joins TRBV5-1 to TRBJ2-2; 10 bases align to TRBD1. The CDR3 is 15 amino acids. Germline V lookup: CDR1 SGHRS, CDR2 YFSETQ. V gave up 9 bases and J gave up 6 bases; unmatched junction bases: 11.

This clonotype was counted ten times or more. This sequence joins TRBV5-1 and TRBJ2-2, with D perhaps TRBD2 (5 bases). Germline V CDR1 and CDR2: SGHRS, YFSETQ. The CDR3 length is 15 residues. Trimming took off 2 bases at V and 5 bases at J, with 13 bases between the two ends. CDR3 region: CASSFLEAGTGELFF. CDR3 nucleotide sequence: TGCGCCAGCAGCTTTCTGGAGGCCGGTACCGGGGAGCTGTTTTTT.

The chain links TRBV7-9 to TRBJ2-7; 7 bases map to TRBD2. With V trimmed by 7 bases and J by 4 bases, 10 bases remained unmatched. The CDR3 consists of 14 residues. Germline loops: CDR1 SEHNR, CDR2 FQNEAQ (reference sequence). Here the CDR3 DNA reads TGTGCCAGCACCCACAGCGGGAATAGTTACGAGCAGTACTTC. Protein: CASTHSGNSYEQYF.

The chain is built from TRBV7-6 and TRBJ2-7; TRBD2 might be the D (6 bases). Germline loops: CDR1 SGHVS, CDR2 FNYEAQ. V shed 1 base and J shed 2 bases, with 12 bases lying between them. This CDR3 has 15 amino acids. The CDR3 reads CASSLEPLATYEQYF. The CDR3 nucleotides read TGTGCCAGCAGCTTAGAACCGCTAGCGACCTACGAGCAGTACTTC.

This clonotype was detected many times. The chain uses TRBV21-1 and TRBJ2-5; the table assigns TRBD2, which was not confirmed against the DNA. TRBV21-1 is termed a pseudogene. CDR3 length: 15 residues. As DNA, the CDR3 is TGTGCCAGCAGCAAAGAGGGACTAGCGGAAGAGACCCAGTACTTC. It yields the protein CASSKEGLAEETQYF.

The table lists this clonotype with many counts. The chain is built from TRBV20-1 and TRBJ2-1; 9 bases map to TRBD1. V was pared by 5 bases and J by 3 bases, with 11 bases of the junction left unmatched. The germline gives CDR1 DFQATT, CDR2 SNEGSKA (reference sequence). The length of the CDR3 is 16 residues. DNA of the CDR3: TGCAGTGCTCCTGCTCCGGCGGGACAGGGCTACAATGAGCAGTTCTTC. This gives the protein CSAPAPAGQGYNEQFF.

The chain is built from TRBV5-4 and TRBJ2-7; D is perhaps TRBD2 (6 bases). Per germline, CDR1 SGHNT and CDR2 YYREEE (reference sequence). This CDR3 has 16 residues. V was pared by 1 base and J by 0 bases, with 14 bases between. DNA of the CDR3: TGTGCCAGCAGCTTGTCGGTGGGACTGAACTCCTACGAGCAGTACTTC. It is translated as CASSLSVGLNSYEQYF. The full variable domain, with the rest looked up from reference TRBV5-4 and TRBJ2-7, is ETGVTQSPTHLIKTRGQQVTLRCSSQSGHNTVSWYQQALGQGPQFIFQYYREEENGRGNFPPRFSGLQFPNYSSELNVNALELDDSALYLCASSLSVGLNSYEQYFGPGTRLTVT.

In its sample, this clonotype was seen many times. The chain links TRBV5-1 to TRBJ2-1, with 9 bases aligning to TRBD1. Trimming took 0 bases from V and 5 from J; bases not matched to a gene: 6. This CDR3 region has 16 residues. Germline lookup yields CDR1 SGHRS and CDR2 YFSETQ. This CDR3 is CASSLGTGVGDNEQFF. The CDR3 coding sequence is TGCGCCAGCAGCTTGGGGACAGGGGTGGGAGACAATGAGCAGTTCTTC.

V and J are TRBV27 and TRBJ2-6; TRBD1 or TRBD2 may be the D gene (5 bases each). Trimming stripped 7 bases from V and 0 bases from J, with 16 bases between. The germline V gene has CDR1 MNHEY and CDR2 SMNVEV (reference sequence). The CDR3 spans 17 residues. The CDR3 here is CASKWHMGDSGANVLTF. CDR3 sequence (DNA): TGTGCCAGCAAGTGGCATATGGGGGACTCTGGGGCCAACGTCCTGACTTTC.

There are many counts of this clonotype. V and J are TRBV10-3 and TRBJ2-1; D assignment may be TRBD1 or TRBD2 (5 bases each). The V and J ends lost 6 bases and 4 bases respectively, with 10 bases between them. Germline V gives CDR1 ENHRY, CDR2 SYGVKD. This CDR3 region has 13 residues. The CDR3 coding sequence is TGTGCCATCAGCCAGGGACCTTACAATGAGCAGTTCTTC. It specifies CAISQGPYNEQFF.

The rearrangement joins TRBV20-1 to TRBJ2-3; no clear D gene. V was trimmed by 0 bases and J by 4 bases, leaving 8 bases between them. CDR1 and CDR2 from the germline V gene are DFQATT and SNEGSKA (reference sequence). The CDR3 sequence is 13 residues long. The CDR3 DNA sequence: TGCAGTGCTAGAGAAGGGATCGCAGATACGCAGTATTTT. Its protein is CSAREGIADTQYF.

This clonotype was counted many times. The chain joins TRBV20-1 to TRBJ1-1, with D uncertain. CDR3 size: 14 residues. Germline assignment: CDR1 DFQATT and CDR2 SNEGSKA (reference sequence). Deletions cut 5 bases from V and 8 bases from J, with 21 bases between. Here the CDR3 DNA reads TGCAGTGCTGGAATTTTAAGTTTTGGCAGGGAAGCTTTCTTT. Translation: CSAGILSFGREAFF.

The V and J genes are TRBV10-3 and TRBJ2-6; tentatively, D is TRBD2 (7 bases). Germline loops: CDR1 ENHRY, CDR2 SYGVKD. The CDR3 covers 17 residues. Between the trimmed V and J ends, which lost 4 bases and 2 bases, there was a span of 15 bases. CDR3 residues: CAISGLGGQTGANVLTF. CDR3 DNA: TGTGCCATCAGTGGCCTCGGGGGGCAAACTGGGGCCAACGTCCTGACTTTC.